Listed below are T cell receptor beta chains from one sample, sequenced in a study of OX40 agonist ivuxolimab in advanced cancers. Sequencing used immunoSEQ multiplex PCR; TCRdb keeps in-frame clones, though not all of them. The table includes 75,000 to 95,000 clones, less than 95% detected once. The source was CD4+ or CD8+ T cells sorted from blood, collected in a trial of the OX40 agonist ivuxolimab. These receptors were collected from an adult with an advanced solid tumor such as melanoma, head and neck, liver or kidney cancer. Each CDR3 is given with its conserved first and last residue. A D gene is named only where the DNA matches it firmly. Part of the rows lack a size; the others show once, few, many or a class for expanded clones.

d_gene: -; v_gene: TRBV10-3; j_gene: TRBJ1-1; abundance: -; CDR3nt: TGTGCCATCAGGGTAGGGGGGGACACTGAAGCTTTCTTT; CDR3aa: CAIRVGGDTEAFF
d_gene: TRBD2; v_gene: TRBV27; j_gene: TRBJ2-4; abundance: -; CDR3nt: TGTGCCAGCAGTTTAGCTAGCGGGGCCTTAGCCAAAAACATTCAGTACTTC; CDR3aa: CASSLASGALAKNIQYF
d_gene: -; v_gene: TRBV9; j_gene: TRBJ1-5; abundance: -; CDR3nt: TGTGCCAGCAGCGAGGGTGGCAATCAGCCCCAGCATTTT; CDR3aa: CASSEGGNQPQHF
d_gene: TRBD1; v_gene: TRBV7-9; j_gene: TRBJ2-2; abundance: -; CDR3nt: TGTGCCAGCAGCCCCCCCCCGCCGGGACAGGGTATCGGGGAGCTGTTTTTT; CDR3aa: CASSPPPPGQGIGELFF
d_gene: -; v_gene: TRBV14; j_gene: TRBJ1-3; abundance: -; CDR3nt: TGTGCCAGCAGCCAGTACCAAGGAAACACCATATATTTT; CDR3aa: CASSQYQGNTIYF
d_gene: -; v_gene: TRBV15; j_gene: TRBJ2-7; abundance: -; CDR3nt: TGTGCCACTAGGAGGGGTGCCGAGCAGTACTTC; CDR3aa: CATRRGAEQYF
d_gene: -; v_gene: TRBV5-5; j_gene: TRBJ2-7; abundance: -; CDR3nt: TGTGCCAGCAGCTGGACGGGCCCCCCGACCTACGAGCAGTACTTC; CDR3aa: CASSWTGPPTYEQYF
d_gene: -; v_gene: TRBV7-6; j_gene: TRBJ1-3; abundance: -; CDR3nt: TGTGCCAGCAGCTTAGCGATCGATGCAGAGGGAGGCAACACCATATATTTT; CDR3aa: CASSLAIDAEGGNTIYF
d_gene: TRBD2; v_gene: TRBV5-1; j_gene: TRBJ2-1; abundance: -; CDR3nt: TGCGCCAGCAGTCCAGCGGGGAACAATGAGCAGTTCTTC; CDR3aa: CASSPAGNNEQFF
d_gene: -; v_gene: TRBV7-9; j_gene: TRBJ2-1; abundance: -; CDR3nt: TGTGCCAGCAGCTTAGGGGGGGCCGTCCCTTTGAGGCAGTTCTTC; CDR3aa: CASSLGGAVPLRQFF
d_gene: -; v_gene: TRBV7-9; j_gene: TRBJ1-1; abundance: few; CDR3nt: TGTGCCAGCAGCCCGAGTACAATGAACACTGAAGCTTTCTTT; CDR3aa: CASSPSTMNTEAFF
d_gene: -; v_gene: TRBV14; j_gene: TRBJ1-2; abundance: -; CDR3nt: TGTGCCAGCAGCCAAATAAACAGCCCTATGGGGTACACCTTC; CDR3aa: CASSQINSPMGYTF
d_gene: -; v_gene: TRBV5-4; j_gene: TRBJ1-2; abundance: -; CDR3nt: TGTGCCAGCGGTACAGGAATCCCCTATGGCTACACCTTC; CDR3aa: CASGTGIPYGYTF
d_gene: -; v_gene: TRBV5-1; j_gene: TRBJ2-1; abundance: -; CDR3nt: TGCGCCAGCAGCAACCCCCGGGAACTCGACCCCGCCCCAGGAGGGTCGTACAATGAGCAGTTCTTC; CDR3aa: CASSNPRELDPAPGGSYNEQFF
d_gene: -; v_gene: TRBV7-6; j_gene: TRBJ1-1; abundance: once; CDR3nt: TGTGCCAGCAGCTTAGTAGGTCGTATGGGAATGAACACTGAAGCTTTCTTT; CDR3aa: CASSLVGRMGMNTEAFF
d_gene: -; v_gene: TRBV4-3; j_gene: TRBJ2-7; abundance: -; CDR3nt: TGCGCCAGCAGCCCCTACGCTAGCGAGGGGCCCTACGAGCAGTACTTC; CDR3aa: CASSPYASEGPYEQYF
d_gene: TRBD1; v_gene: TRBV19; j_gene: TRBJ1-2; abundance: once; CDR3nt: TGTGCCAGTAGCCTACAGGGGGCAGTCTATGGCTACACCTTC; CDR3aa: CASSLQGAVYGYTF
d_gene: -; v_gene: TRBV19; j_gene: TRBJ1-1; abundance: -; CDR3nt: TGTGCCAGTAGTATAGATCCTTCCTCAGTGAACACTGAAGCTTTCTTT; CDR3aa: CASSIDPSSVNTEAFF
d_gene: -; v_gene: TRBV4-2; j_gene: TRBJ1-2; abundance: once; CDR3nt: TGTGCCAGCAGCCACCTACCGGGGGGGCATGGCTACACCTTC; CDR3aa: CASSHLPGGHGYTF
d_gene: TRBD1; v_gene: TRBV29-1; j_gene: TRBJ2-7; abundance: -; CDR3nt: TGCAGCGTTGAAGGGGGAACAGGGGACGAGCAGTACTTC; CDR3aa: CSVEGGTGDEQYF
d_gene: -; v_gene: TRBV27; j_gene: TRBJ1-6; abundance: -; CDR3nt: TGTGCCAGCTCCGGAACAGGGTACAATTCACCCCTCCACTTT; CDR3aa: CASSGTGYNSPLHF
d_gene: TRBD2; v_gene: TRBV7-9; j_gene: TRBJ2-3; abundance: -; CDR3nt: TGTGCCAGCAGCTTAGGGGTAGCGGGGGTCACAGATACGCAGTATTTT; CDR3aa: CASSLGVAGVTDTQYF
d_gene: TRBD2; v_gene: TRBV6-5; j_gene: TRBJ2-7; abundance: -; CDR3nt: TGTGCCAGCAGCCCCGGGGGGGCCTTGGAGCAGTACTTC; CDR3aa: CASSPGGALEQYF
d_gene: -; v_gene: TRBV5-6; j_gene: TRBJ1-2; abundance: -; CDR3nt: TGTGCCAGCAGCTTGGCTCCTCCGGGCCGGGGCTACACCTTC; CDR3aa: CASSLAPPGRGYTF
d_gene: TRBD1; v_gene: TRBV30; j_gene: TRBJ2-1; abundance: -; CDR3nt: TGTGCCTGGAAACCGGGACAGGGAAACAATGAGCAGTTCTTC; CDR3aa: CAWKPGQGNNEQFF
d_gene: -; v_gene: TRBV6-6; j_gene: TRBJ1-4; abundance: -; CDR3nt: TGTGCCAGCAGCCACGGGGGAACTAATGAAAAACTGTTTTTT; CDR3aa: CASSHGGTNEKLFF
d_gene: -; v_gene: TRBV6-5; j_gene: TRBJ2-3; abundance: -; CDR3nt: TGTGCCAGCAGTTACCTCACAAGGGGGACAGATACGCAGTATTTT; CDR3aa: CASSYLTRGTDTQYF
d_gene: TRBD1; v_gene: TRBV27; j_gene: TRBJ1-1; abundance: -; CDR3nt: TGTGCCAGCAGCCCCGGGACAGTGAACACTGAAGCTTTCTTT; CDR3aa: CASSPGTVNTEAFF
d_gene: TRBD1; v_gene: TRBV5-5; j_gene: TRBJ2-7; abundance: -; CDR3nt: TGTGCCAGCAGCTGGACAGGGGCCTACGAGCAGTACTTC; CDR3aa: CASSWTGAYEQYF
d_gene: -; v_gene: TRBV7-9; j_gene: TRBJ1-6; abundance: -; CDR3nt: TGTGCCAGCAGTCTGGGGGGGGCTTGGAATTCACCCCTCCACTTT; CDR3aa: CASSLGGAWNSPLHF
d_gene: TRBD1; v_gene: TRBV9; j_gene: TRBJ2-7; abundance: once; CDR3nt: TGTGCCAGCAGCGGACAGGACAGGGGCTACGAGCAGTACTTC; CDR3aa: CASSGQDRGYEQYF
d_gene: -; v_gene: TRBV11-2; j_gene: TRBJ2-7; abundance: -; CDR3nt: TGTGCCAGCAGCTTAGTTTTTCGGGGGCCCTCCTACGAGCAGTACTTC; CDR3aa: CASSLVFRGPSYEQYF
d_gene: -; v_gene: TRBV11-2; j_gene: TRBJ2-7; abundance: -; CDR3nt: TGTGCCAGCAGCCCAACGGCCAAGCCCTACGAGCAGTACTTC; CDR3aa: CASSPTAKPYEQYF
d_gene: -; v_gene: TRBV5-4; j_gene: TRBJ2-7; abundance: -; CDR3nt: TGTGCCAGCAGCTTTTCAGGGGTCCTCCCCTACGAGCAGTACTTC; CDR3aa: CASSFSGVLPYEQYF
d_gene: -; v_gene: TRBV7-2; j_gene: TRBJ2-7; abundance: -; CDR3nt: TGTGCCAGCAGCTTAGCGGTCAGCTACTACGAGCAGTACTTC; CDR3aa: CASSLAVSYYEQYF
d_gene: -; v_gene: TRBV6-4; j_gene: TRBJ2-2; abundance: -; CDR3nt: TGTGCCAGCAGGGATACAGGGTCCGGGGAGCTGTTTTTT; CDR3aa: CASRDTGSGELFF
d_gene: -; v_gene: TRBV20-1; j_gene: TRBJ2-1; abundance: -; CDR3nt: TGCAGTGCTCCTCAGGGGAGTGAGCAGTTCTTC; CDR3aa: CSAPQGSEQFF
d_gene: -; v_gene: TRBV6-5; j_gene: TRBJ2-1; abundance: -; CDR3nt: TGTGCCAGCAGGGCGGGGGCCTCCTACAATGAGCAGTTCTTC; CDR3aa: CASRAGASYNEQFF
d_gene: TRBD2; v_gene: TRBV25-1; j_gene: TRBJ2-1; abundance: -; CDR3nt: TGTGCCAGCACCGACCCACTAGCGGGGGGACCATACAATGAGCAGTTCTTC; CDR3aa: CASTDPLAGGPYNEQFF
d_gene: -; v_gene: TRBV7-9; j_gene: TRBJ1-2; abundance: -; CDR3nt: TGTGCCAGCAGCCCCCAGGGGTGGGGTAACTATGGCTACACCTTC; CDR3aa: CASSPQGWGNYGYTF
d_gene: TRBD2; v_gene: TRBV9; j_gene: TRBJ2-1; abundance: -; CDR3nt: TGTGCCAGCAGCCTGAAACTAGCGGGGGGGCCCAATGAGCAGTTCTTC; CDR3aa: CASSLKLAGGPNEQFF
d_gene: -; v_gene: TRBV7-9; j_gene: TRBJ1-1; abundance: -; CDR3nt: TGTGCCAGCAGTCCTACGGGACCCGAAGGAACTGAAGCTTTCTTT; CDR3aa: CASSPTGPEGTEAFF
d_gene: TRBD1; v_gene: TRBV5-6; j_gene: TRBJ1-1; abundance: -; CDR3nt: TGTGCCAGCAGCTTACGGACAGGGAGGGACACTGAAGCTTTCTTT; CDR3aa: CASSLRTGRDTEAFF
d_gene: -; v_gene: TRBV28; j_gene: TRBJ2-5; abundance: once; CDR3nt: TGTGCCAGCAGTCCTCAGTACAGGGTCCAAGAGACCCAGTACTTC; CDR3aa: CASSPQYRVQETQYF
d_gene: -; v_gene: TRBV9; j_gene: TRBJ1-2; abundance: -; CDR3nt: TGTGCCAGCAGCGTAGGTTCCGGACAGCTCCGGGCACCTAACTATGGCTACACCTTC; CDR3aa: CASSVGSGQLRAPNYGYTF
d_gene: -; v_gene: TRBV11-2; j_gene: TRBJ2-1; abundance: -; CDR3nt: TGTGCCAGCAGCGTGGACCTACAGTACCCTAGGGATGAGCAGTTCTTC; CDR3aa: CASSVDLQYPRDEQFF
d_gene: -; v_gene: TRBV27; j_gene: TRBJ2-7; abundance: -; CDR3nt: TGTGCCAGCAGTTTATGGTCGGGGTACGAGCAGTACTTC; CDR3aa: CASSLWSGYEQYF
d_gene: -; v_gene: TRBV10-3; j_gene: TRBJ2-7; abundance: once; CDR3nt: TGTGCCATCAGCGCCTGGACAGAAAAGTTCTACGAGCAGTACTTC; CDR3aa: CAISAWTEKFYEQYF
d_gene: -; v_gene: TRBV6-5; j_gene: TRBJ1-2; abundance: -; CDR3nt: TGTGCCAGCATCGACAAGACTCACTATGGCTACACCTTC; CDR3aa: CASIDKTHYGYTF
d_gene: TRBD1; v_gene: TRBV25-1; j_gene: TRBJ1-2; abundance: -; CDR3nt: TGTGCCAGCAGTGGATGGGACAGCCCCTACGACTATGGCTACACCTTC; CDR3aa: CASSGWDSPYDYGYTF
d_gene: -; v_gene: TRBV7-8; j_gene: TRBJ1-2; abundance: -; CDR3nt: TGTGCCAGCAGCTTAGGAGGAGGAGGAGACTATGGCTACACCTTC; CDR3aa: CASSLGGGGDYGYTF